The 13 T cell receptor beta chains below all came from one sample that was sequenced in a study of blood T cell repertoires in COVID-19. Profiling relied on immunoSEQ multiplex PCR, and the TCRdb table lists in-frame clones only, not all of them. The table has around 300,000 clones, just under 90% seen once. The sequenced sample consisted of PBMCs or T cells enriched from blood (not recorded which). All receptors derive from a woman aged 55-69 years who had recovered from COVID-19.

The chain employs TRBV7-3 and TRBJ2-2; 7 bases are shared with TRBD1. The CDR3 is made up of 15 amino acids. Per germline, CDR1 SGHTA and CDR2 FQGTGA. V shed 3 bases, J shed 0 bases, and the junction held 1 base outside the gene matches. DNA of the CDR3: TGTGCCAGCAGCTTGACAGGGCCGAACACCGGGGAGCTGTTTTTT. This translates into CASSLTGPNTGELFF.

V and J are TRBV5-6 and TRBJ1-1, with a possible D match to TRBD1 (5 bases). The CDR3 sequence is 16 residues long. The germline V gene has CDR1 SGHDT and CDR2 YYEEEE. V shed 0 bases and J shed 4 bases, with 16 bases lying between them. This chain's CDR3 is CASSLVSGRASTEAFF. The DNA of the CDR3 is TGTGCCAGCAGCTTGGTTAGCGGCAGGGCTTCCACTGAAGCTTTCTTT.

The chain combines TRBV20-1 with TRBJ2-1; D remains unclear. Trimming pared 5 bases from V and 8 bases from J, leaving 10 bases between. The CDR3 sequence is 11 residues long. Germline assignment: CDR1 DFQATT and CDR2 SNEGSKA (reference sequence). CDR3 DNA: TGCAGTGCTCCTGATGGAGATGAGCAGTTCTTC. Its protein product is CSAPDGDEQFF.

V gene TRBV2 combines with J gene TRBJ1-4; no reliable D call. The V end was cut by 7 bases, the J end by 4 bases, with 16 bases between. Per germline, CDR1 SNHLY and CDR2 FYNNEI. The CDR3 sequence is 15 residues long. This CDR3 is CASKQSGSINEKLFF. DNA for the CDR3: TGTGCCAGCAAGCAATCCGGGTCCATTAATGAAAAACTGTTTTTT.

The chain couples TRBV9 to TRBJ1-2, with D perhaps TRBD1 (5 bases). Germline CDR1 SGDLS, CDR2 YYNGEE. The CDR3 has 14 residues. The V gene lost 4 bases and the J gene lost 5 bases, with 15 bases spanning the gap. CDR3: CASSTLAGQYGYTF. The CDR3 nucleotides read TGTGCCAGCAGCACACTCGCAGGGCAGTATGGCTACACCTTC.

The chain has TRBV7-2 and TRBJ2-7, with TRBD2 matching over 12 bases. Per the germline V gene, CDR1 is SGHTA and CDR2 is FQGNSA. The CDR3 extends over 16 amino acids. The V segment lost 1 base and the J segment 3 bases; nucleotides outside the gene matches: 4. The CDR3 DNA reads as TGTGCCAGCAGCTTAGACACTAGCGGGGGGTTCTACGAGCAGTACTTC. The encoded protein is CASSLDTSGGFYEQYF.

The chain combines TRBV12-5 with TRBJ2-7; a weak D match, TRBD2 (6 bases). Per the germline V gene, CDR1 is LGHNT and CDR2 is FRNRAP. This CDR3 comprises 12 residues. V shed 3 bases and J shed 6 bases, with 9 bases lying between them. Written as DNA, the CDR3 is TGTGCTAGTGGTTTACTAGCCGGCGAGCAGTACTTC. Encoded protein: CASGLLAGEQYF.

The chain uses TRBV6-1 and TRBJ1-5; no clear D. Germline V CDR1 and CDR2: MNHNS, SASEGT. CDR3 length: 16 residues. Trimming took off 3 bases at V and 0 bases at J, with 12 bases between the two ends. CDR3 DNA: TGTGCCAGCAGTGACCAGAACCCTTATAGCAATCAGCCCCAGCATTTT. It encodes CASSDQNPYSNQPQHF.

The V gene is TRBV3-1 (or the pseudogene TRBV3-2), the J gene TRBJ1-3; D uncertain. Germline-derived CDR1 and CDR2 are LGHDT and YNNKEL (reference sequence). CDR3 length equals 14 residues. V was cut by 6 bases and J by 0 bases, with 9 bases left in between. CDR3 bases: TGTGCCAGCAGTCCGTATAACTCTGGAAACACCATATATTTT. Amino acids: CASSPYNSGNTIYF.

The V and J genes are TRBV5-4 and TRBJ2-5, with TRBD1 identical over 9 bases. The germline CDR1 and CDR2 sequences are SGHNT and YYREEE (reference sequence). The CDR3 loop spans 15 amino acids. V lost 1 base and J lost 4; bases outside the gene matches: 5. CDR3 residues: CASSLQTGGGETQYF. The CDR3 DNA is TGTGCCAGCAGCTTGCAGACAGGGGGGGGAGAGACCCAGTACTTC.

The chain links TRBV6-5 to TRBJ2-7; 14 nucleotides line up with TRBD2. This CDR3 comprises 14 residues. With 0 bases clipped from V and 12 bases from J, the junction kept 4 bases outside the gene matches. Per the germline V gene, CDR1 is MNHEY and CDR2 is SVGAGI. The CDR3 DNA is TGTGCCAGCAGTTACTCGACTAGCGGGGGGGCCGTGTACTTC. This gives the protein CASSYSTSGGAVYF.

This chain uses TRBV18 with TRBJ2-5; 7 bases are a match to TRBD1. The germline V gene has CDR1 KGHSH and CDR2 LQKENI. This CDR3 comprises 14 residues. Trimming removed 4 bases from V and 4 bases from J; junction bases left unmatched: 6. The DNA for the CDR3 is TGTGCCAGCTCACTCGACAGGGTAGGAGAGACCCAGTACTTC. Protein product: CASSLDRVGETQYF.

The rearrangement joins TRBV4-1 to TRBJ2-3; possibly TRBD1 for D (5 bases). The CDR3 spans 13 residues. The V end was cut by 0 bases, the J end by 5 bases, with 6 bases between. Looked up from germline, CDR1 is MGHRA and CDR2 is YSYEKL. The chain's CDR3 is CASSQDTGDTQYF. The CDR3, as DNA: TGCGCCAGCAGCCAAGATACAGGAGATACGCAGTATTTT.